This entry features one T cell receptor beta chain sequence. Assay used: immunoSEQ multiplex PCR; TCRdb lists only in-frame clones, some missing. The sample lists some 120,000 clones; approximately 87% were seen once. The data are from a study of control samples from healthy donors and cancer patients. CDR3 size: 15 residues. Trimming took off 3 bases at V and 4 bases at J, with 15 bases between the two ends. Germline loops: CDR1 LGHDT, CDR2 YNNKEL (reference sequence). The chain recombines TRBV3-1 (or the pseudogene TRBV3-2) with TRBJ1-2; perhaps TRBD1 as D (5 bases). This receptor was obtained from a young man in good health. Sequenced: blood. The chain's CDR3 is CASSHIAGGIYGYTF. The CDR3 DNA reads TGTGCCAGCAGCCACATTGCGGGGGGGATCTATGGCTACACCTTC.